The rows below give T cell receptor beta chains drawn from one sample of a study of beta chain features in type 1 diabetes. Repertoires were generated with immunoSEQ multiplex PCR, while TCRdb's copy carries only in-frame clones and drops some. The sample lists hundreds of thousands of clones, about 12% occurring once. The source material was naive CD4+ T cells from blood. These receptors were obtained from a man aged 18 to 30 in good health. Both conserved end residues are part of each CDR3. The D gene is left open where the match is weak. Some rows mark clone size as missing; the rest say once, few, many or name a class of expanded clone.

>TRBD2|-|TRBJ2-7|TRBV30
CAWSVGLAHYEQYF
TGTGCCTGGAGTGTGGGACTAGCCCACTACGAGCAGTACTTC
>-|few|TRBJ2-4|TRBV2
CASSAILARLAKNIQYF
TGTGCCAGCAGCGCCATATTAGCGAGGCTAGCCAAAAACATTCAGTACTTC
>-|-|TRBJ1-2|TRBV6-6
CASSEVPKYGYTF
TGTGCCAGCAGCGAGGTCCCTAAATATGGCTACACCTTC
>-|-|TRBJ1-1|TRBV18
CASSINTANTEAFF
TGTGCCAGCTCAATTAACACCGCGAACACTGAAGCTTTCTTT
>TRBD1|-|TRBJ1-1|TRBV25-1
CASSESYGTGGTEAFF
TGTGCCAGCAGTGAATCTTATGGGACAGGGGGAACTGAAGCTTTCTTT
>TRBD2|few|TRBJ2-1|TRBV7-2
CASSYSRSAGDGYNEQFF
TGTGCCAGCAGCTATAGTAGGTCTGCGGGGGACGGATACAATGAGCAGTTCTTC
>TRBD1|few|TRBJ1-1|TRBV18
CASSPTWTGSSNTEAFF
TGTGCCAGCTCACCAACGTGGACAGGCAGTTCGAACACTGAAGCTTTCTTT
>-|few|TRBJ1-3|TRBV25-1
CASRGPGDVSGNTIYF
TGTGCCAGCAGGGGACCAGGGGACGTCTCTGGAAACACCATATATTTT
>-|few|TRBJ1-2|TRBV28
CASSFYNTNYGYTF
TGTGCCAGCAGTTTTTACAACACTAACTATGGCTACACCTTC
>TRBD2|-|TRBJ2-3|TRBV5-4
CASSLELAGSTDTQYF
TGTGCCAGCAGCTTGGAGCTAGCGGGGAGCACAGATACGCAGTATTTT
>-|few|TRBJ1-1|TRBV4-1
CASSFTPGASAAFF
TGCGCCAGCAGCTTTACTCCAGGGGCTTCTGCGGCTTTCTTT
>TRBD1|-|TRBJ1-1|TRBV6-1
CASRGQGYDTEAFF
TGTGCCAGCAGGGGACAGGGATATGACACTGAAGCTTTCTTT
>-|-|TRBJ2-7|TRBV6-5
CASSYSAGSNEQYF
TGTGCCAGCAGTTACAGTGCAGGGTCCAACGAGCAGTACTTC
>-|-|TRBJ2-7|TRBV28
CASSSRQYF
TGTGCCAGCAGTAGTAGGCAGTACTTC
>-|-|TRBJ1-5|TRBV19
CASTSEQEGQPQHF
TGTGCCAGTACCTCCGAACAGGAGGGGCAGCCCCAGCATTTT
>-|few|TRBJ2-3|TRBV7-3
CASSLNGREDTQYF
TGTGCCAGCAGCTTAAACGGGAGAGAGGATACGCAGTATTTT
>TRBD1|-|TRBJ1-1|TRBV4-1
CASSQRRYLFQGANTEAFF
TGCGCCAGCAGCCAAAGAAGATATCTTTTTCAGGGGGCTAACACTGAAGCTTTCTTT
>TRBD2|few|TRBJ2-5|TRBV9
CASSVATGGTSGQETQYF
TGTGCCAGCAGCGTAGCTACAGGGGGGACTAGCGGGCAAGAGACCCAGTACTTC
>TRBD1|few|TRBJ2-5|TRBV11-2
CASSFGGQTQGTQYF
TGTGCCAGCAGCTTTGGGGGACAGACACAAGGGACCCAGTACTTC
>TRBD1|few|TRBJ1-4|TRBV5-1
CASSDGQGESEKLFF
TGCGCCAGCAGCGACGGACAGGGGGAGAGTGAAAAACTGTTTTTT
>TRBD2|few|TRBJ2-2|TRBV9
CASSPVGLAGGPVTGELFF
TGTGCCAGCAGCCCCGTGGGGCTAGCGGGGGGGCCGGTCACCGGGGAGCTGTTTTTT
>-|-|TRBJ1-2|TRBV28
CASSFHRGANGYTF
TGTGCCAGCAGTTTCCATCGGGGGGCAAATGGCTACACCTTC
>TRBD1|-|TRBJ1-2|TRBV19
CASSEDRFYGYTF
TGTGCCAGTAGTGAGGACAGGTTCTATGGCTACACCTTC
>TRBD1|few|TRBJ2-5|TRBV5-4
CASSDWDRVGETQYF
TGTGCCAGCAGCGACTGGGACAGGGTGGGAGAGACCCAGTACTTC
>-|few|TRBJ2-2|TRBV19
CASSHSGELFF
TGTGCCAGCTCGCATAGCGGGGAGCTGTTTTTT
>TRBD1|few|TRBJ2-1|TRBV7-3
CASSPHGTGGDEQFF
TGTGCCAGCAGTCCACACGGGACAGGGGGTGATGAGCAGTTCTTC
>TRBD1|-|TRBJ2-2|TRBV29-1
CSTKGQGSAGELFF
TGCAGCACAAAGGGACAGGGGTCGGCCGGGGAGCTGTTTTTT
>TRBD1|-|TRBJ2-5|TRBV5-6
CASQQGLETQYF
TGTGCCAGCCAACAGGGGTTGGAGACCCAGTACTTC
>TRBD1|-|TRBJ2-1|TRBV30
CAWRGDRGYNEQFF
TGTGCCTGGAGGGGGGACAGGGGCTACAATGAGCAGTTCTTC
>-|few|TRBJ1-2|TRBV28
CASRVGLLYGYTF
TGTGCCAGCAGAGTGGGACTCCTCTATGGCTACACCTTC
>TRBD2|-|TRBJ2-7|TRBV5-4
CASSLSPGSLAGVTYEQYF
TGTGCCAGCAGCTTGTCGCCCGGATCGCTAGCGGGTGTTACCTACGAGCAGTACTTC
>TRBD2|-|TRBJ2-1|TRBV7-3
CASSQGTSSPNEQFF
TGTGCCAGCAGCCAAGGGACTAGTAGCCCCAATGAGCAGTTCTTC
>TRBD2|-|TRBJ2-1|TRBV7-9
CASSSRRVAGQANEQFF
TGTGCCAGCAGCTCAAGGAGAGTAGCGGGACAAGCCAATGAGCAGTTCTTC
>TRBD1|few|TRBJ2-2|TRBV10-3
CAIGQGENTGELFF
TGTGCCATCGGACAGGGGGAGAACACCGGGGAGCTGTTTTTT